Shown below are 8 T cell receptor beta chains from a single sample sequenced in a study of T-cell reconstitution after alpha-beta-depleted transplantation in children. The authors prepared the TCRbeta library with unique molecular identifiers. TCRdb passed the PCR reads through MiXCR, listing each CDR3 protein once. Seen here are 580,000 or so distinct CDR3 sequences, 20% to 25% observed once, and the top ten hold 11% to 15%. Source: PBMCs, mostly from graft donor cells, taken 360 days after TCRalphabeta/CD19-depleted stem cell transplant. The source of these receptors is a boy in the first two years of life who had a stem cell transplant for acute myeloid leukemia, so the T cells may come from the graft donor.

CDR3 bases: TGTGCCAGCCCTAAGAGGGGGGCCCTCAATGAGCAGTTCTTC. It encodes CASPKRGALNEQFF. This chain uses TRBV7-2 with TRBJ2-1, with D perhaps given as TRBD1 or TRBD2 (6 bases each). With 8 bases removed from V and 6 bases from J, the gap between germline ends came to 17 bases. Germline CDR1 and CDR2: SGHTA and FQGNSA. The CDR3 totals 14 residues.

The rearrangement uses TRBV18 and TRBJ2-6, with TRBD2 identical over 10 bases. From germline, CDR1 is KGHSH and CDR2 LQKENI. J lost 6 bases, V lost 2 bases, and 10 bases had no gene match. This CDR3 is built from 18 residues. The CDR3 sequence is CASSPDPAGGYEANVLTF. The CDR3 DNA reads as TGTGCCAGCTCACCAGATCCAGCGGGGGGGTATGAGGCCAACGTCCTGACTTTC. Supplemented by reference TRBV18 and TRBJ2-6, the full variable domain reads NAGVMQNPRHLVRRRGQEARLRCSPMKGHSHVYWYRQLPEEGLKFMVYLQKENIIDESGMPKERFSAEFPKEGPSILRIQQVVRGDSAAYFCASSPDPAGGYEANVLTFGAGSRLTVL.

This clonotype was picked up many times. The chain carries TRBV10-3 and TRBJ2-1, with 11 bases that match TRBD2. The CDR3 is 17 residues long. CDR1 and CDR2 from the germline V gene are ENHRY and SYGVKD. The V gene end was trimmed by 4 bases and the J gene end by 0 bases; junction bases not matched to a gene: 5. CDR3 sequence reads: CAISGSGGDYSYNEQFF. The CDR3 coding sequence is TGTGCCATCAGTGGTAGCGGGGGGGATTACTCCTACAATGAGCAGTTCTTC.

About this clonotype: Without the conserved terminal phenylalanine or tryptophan, this CDR3 likely stems from a read error. The CDR3 spells CASGKGAGGTEAFS. CDR3 nucleotides: TGTGCCAGCGGCAAGGGGGCAGGGGGCACTGAAGCTTTCTCT. The chain couples TRBV25-1 to TRBJ1-1; 7 bases are a match to TRBD1. The ends lost 8 bases at V and 4 bases at J; junction bases unmatched: 10. CDR1 and CDR2 from the germline V gene are MGHDK and SYGVNS. The CDR3 consists of 14 residues.

In its sample, this clonotype was seen a few times. The chain has TRBV20-1 and TRBJ1-3; possibly TRBD1 for D (6 bases). There are 15 residues in the CDR3. Germline-derived CDR1 and CDR2 are DFQATT and SNEGSKA (reference sequence). V lost 0 bases, J lost 2 bases, and 11 bases lay in between. CDR3 sequence (DNA): TGCAGTGCTAGAGAGGGGGCAGTGCCTGGAAACACCATATATTTT. Translated: CSAREGAVPGNTIYF.

The gene calls are TRBV6-1 and TRBJ2-1; D not resolved. The CDR3 length is 15 residues. The germline CDR1 and CDR2 sequences are MNHNS and SASEGT. V lost 7 bases, J lost 7 bases, and 20 bases lay in between. CDR3 residues: CASTGPWGLGNEQFF. The CDR3 DNA is TGTGCCAGCACCGGCCCGTGGGGTCTGGGGAATGAGCAGTTCTTC.

This clonotype was found a few times. The chain links TRBV20-1 to TRBJ1-1; 9 bases are shared with TRBD1. Germline V CDR1 and CDR2: DFQATT, SNEGSKA (reference sequence). This CDR3 region has 11 residues. Trimming took 5 bases from V and 11 from J; bases not matched to a gene: 6. Written as DNA, the CDR3 is TGCAGTGCTGCCACAGGGGGCTTTGCTTTCTTT. Translated: CSAATGGFAFF.

This clonotype showed up just a few times. V is TRBV12-3 or TRBV12-4 and J is TRBJ2-3; tentatively, D is TRBD1 or TRBD2 (5 bases each). The V and J ends lost 6 bases and 6 bases respectively, with 10 bases between them. The CDR3 totals 12 residues. CDR3 in amino acids: CASRGREDTQYF. CDR3 bases: TGTGCCAGCAGAGGCAGGGAGGATACGCAGTATTTT.